The clone carrying this TCR beta chain was observed a handful of times. Researchers made TCR cDNA using 5'RACE template switching, and this step added a universal primer site and UMIs. TCRdb processed the 5' RACE reads anew with MiXCR; each CDR3 protein has one entry. The repertoire has 450,000 to 650,000 distinct CDR3 sequences, roughly 22% of them found once; the top ten carry about a sixth. The record originates from a study of T cells after yellow fever vaccination. The CDR3 extends over 13 amino acids. Germline V gene sequence: CDR1 LGHDT, CDR2 YNNKEL (reference sequence). The ends were cut back, 4 bases at V and 7 bases at J, with 13 bases in the middle.

The TCR comes from a man between 18 and 29 years old who received the YFV17D yellow fever vaccine. This chain joins TRBV3-1 and TRBJ2-5, with D perhaps matching TRBD1 or TRBD2 (6 bases each). The sequences come from PBMCs, collected less than 25 days after the first yellow fever vaccination. For the CDR3, the DNA is TGTGCCAGCAGCCGGAGGGGGATGGGGACCCAGTACTTC. Its translation: CASSRRGMGTQYF.